Presented here are 7 T cell receptor beta chains from one specimen sequenced in a study of CD8+CD57+ T cells in acquired aplastic anemia. Sequencing involved patients with CD8+CD57+ cell expansion previously shown by flow cytometry. TCR beta VDJ combinations and CDR3 sequences were profiled from genomic DNA. Each CDR3 protein gets one entry after TCRdb re-called the reads with MiXCR. The sample consists of under 350,000 distinct CDR3 sequences, under 65% of them appearing once. Sequenced: sorted CD4+, CD8+, or CD8+CD57+ T cells (not recorded which) from PBMCs. The receptor source for this set is a human donor with aplastic anemia.

This clonotype was counted ten times or more. V gene TRBV7-2 combines with J gene TRBJ2-3; D might be TRBD1 (5 bases). The V gene's germline CDR1 is SGHTA and CDR2 FQGNSA. CDR3 size: 15 residues. The V and J ends lost 3 bases and 2 bases respectively, with 12 bases between them. Here the CDR3 DNA reads TGTGCCAGCAGCTTGAACCAGGGTTCCACAGATACGCAGTATTTT. It yields the protein CASSLNQGSTDTQYF. The complete variable domain, with remaining parts taken from reference TRBV7-2 and TRBJ2-3, reads GAGVSQSPSNKVTEKGKDVELRCDPISGHTALYWYRQSLGQGLEFLIYFQGNSAPDKSGLPSDRFSAERTGGSVSTLTIQRTQQEDSAVYLCASSLNQGSTDTQYFGPGTRLTVL.

The chain joins TRBV10-1 to TRBJ1-2; D unclear. Trimming left V 4 bases short and J 1 base short, with 10 bases between. The CDR3 sequence is 14 residues long. Germline assignment: CDR1 WNHNN and CDR2 SYGVQD (reference sequence). CDR3 coding DNA: TGCGCCAGCAGTGTAAGCGGATTTAACTATGGCTACACCTTC. The encoded protein is CASSVSGFNYGYTF.

CDR3 bases: TGCAGCGTCGTAAACACTGAAGCTTTCTTT. This codes for CSVVNTEAFF. The genes are TRBV29-1 and TRBJ1-1; no firm D call. The CDR3 has 10 amino acids. Germline V gene sequence: CDR1 SQVTM, CDR2 ANQGSEA. Trimming removed 6 bases from V and 2 bases from J, with 4 bases in between.

The chain couples TRBV10-3 to TRBJ1-6, with D uncertain. Germline-derived CDR1 and CDR2 are ENHRY and SYGVKD. Trimming pared 3 bases from V and 0 bases from J, leaving 6 bases between. The CDR3 has 15 amino acids. CDR3 protein: CAISDGSSYNSPLHF. CDR3 nucleotide sequence: TGTGCCATCAGTGACGGTAGCTCCTATAATTCACCCCTCCACTTT.

This clonotype turned up a few times. The chain employs TRBV5-1 and TRBJ2-2; D unresolved. CDR3 length: 15 amino acids. Germline V CDR1 and CDR2: SGHRS, YFSETQ. V was trimmed by 0 bases and J by 1 base, leaving 7 bases between them. CDR3: CASSLARQNTGELFF. CDR3 DNA: TGCGCCAGCAGCTTGGCACGGCAGAACACCGGGGAGCTGTTTTTT.

The CDR3: CASSLRTGGESYEQYF. The CDR3 DNA is TGTGCCAGCAGCCTCCGGACAGGGGGCGAAAGCTACGAGCAGTACTTC. This chain links TRBV7-2 with TRBJ2-7; TRBD1 aligns across 11 bases. The CDR3 runs to 16 residues. V dropped 5 bases and J dropped 3; count of bases not matched to a gene: 9. Germline lookup yields CDR1 SGHTA and CDR2 FQGNSA.

The count of this clonotype is one. This chain connects TRBV29-1 to TRBJ1-2; D is possibly TRBD1 (5 bases). The CDR3 extends over 12 amino acids. Germline V lookup: CDR1 SQVTM, CDR2 ANQGSEA. Trimming stripped 4 bases from V and 8 bases from J, with 14 bases between. CDR3 protein: CSVGVGGSGYTF. CDR3 bases: TGCAGCGTTGGGGTTGGGGGGAGCGGCTACACCTTC.